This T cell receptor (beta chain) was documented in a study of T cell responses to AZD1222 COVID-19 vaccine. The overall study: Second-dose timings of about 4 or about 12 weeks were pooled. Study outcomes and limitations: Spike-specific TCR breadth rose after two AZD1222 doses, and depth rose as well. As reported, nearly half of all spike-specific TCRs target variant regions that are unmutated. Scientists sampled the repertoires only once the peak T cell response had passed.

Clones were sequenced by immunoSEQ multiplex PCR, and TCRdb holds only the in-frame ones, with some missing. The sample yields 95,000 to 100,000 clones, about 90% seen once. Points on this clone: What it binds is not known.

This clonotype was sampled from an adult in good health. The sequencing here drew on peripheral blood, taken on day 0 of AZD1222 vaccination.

CDR3 loop: CASSWGNNYGYTF. CDR3 DNA sequence: TGTGCCAGCAGTTGGGGGAATAACTATGGCTACACCTTC. This chain links TRBV6-2 or TRBV6-3 with TRBJ1-2; perhaps TRBD1 as D (5 bases). Germline loops: CDR1 MNHEY, CDR2 SVGEGT. Trimming pared 4 bases from V and 1 base from J, leaving 7 bases between. CDR3 length: 13 residues.